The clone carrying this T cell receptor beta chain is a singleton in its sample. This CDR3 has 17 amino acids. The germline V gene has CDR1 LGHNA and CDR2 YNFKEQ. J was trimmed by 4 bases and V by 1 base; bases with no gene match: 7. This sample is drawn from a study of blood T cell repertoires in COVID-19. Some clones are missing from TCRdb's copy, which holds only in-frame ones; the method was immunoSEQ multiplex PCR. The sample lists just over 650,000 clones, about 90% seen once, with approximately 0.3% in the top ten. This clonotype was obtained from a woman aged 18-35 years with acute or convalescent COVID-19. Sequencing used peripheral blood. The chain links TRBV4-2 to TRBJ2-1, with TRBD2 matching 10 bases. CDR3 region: CASSQVSFSGGYNEQFF. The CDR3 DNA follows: TGTGCCAGCAGCCAAGTTTCTTTTAGCGGGGGGTACAATGAGCAGTTCTTC.